Following are 9 T cell receptor beta chains from one sample sequenced in a study of memory CD4+ T cells and cytomegalovirus serostatus. The sort gate was single viable CD3+CD4+CD8-CD45RO+ cells for memory CD4+ T cells. Generated by immunoSEQ multiplex PCR, the TCRdb table keeps only in-frame clones and is missing some. The sample lists some 87,000 clones; 75% to 90% were seen once. Sequencing used memory CD4+ T cells from blood. The receptors stem from an adult in good health and CMV-seropositive.

The chain has TRBV7-2 and TRBJ1-1; D might be TRBD1 (6 bases). V lost 1 base to trimming and J lost 0 bases, with 12 bases between them. Germline V gene lookup returns CDR1 SGHTA and CDR2 FQGNSA. The CDR3 is made up of 16 amino acids. The CDR3 reads CASSLEGGRVNTEAFF. In DNA, the CDR3 is TGTGCCAGCAGCTTAGAGGGGGGGCGCGTGAACACTGAAGCTTTCTTT.

Only a few counts were recorded for this clone. The chain recombines TRBV28 with TRBJ2-1; the D is unclear. Germline V gene lookup returns CDR1 MDHEN and CDR2 SYDVKM. Trimming left V 5 bases short and J 4 bases short, with 9 bases between. This CDR3 has 13 residues. CDR3 in amino acids: CASSPGRYNEQFF. In nucleotides, the CDR3 is TGTGCCAGCAGTCCTGGACGGTACAATGAGCAGTTCTTC.

This clone came up once. The chain links TRBV6-1 to TRBJ2-7; 10 nucleotides match TRBD2. The CDR3 loop spans 15 amino acids. CDR1 is MNHNS and CDR2 is SASEGT in the germline V gene. V trimming: 4 bases; J trimming: 4 bases; junction bases outside the gene matches: 7. The CDR3 loop reads CASSAASGSRYEQYF. The CDR3 DNA reads TGTGCCAGCAGTGCGGCTAGCGGGAGTAGGTACGAGCAGTACTTC.

This chain uses TRBV19 with TRBJ2-1; 15 nucleotides line up with TRBD2. V lost 0 bases and J lost 9; bases outside the gene matches: 9. CDR1 LNHDA and CDR2 SQIVND come from the germline V gene (reference sequence). The CDR3 runs 18 residues. Here the CDR3 DNA reads TGTGCCAGTAGTATAGAAACCGGACTAGCGGGAGGGCACGGTGAGCAGTTCTTC. It yields the protein CASSIETGLAGGHGEQFF.

This chain connects TRBV7-2 to TRBJ2-1; tentatively, D is TRBD1 or TRBD2 (5 bases each). CDR3 size: 14 residues. V was cut by 0 bases and J by 8 bases, with 11 bases left in between. Germline values: CDR1 SGHTA, CDR2 FQGNSA. The CDR3 DNA is TGTGCCAGCAGCTTAGCGCCGGGGCTTTATGAGCAGTTCTTC. It translates to CASSLAPGLYEQFF.

V is TRBV27 and J is TRBJ1-1; D remains ambiguous. V gave up 5 bases and J gave up 1 base, with 11 bases separating them. The CDR3 runs 14 residues. From germline, CDR1 is MNHEY and CDR2 SMNVEV (reference sequence). The CDR3 nucleotides are TGTGCCAGCAGTCCCCCTTGGGGGAACACTGAAGCTTTCTTT. Translation gives CASSPPWGNTEAFF.

This clone occurred once. The chain joins TRBV7-6 to TRBJ2-6; no definite D call. Germline loops: CDR1 SGHVS, CDR2 FNYEAQ. This CDR3 contains 15 residues. Trimming pared 5 bases from V and 0 bases from J, leaving 8 bases between. The CDR3 DNA follows: TGTGCCAGCAGCCTTTCTTACTCTGGGGCCAACGTCCTGACTTTC. It encodes CASSLSYSGANVLTF. The whole variable domain, remainder taken from reference TRBV7-6 and TRBJ2-6, is GAGVSQSPRYKVTKRGQDVALRCDPISGHVSLYWYRQALGQGPEFLTYFNYEAQQDKSGLPNDRFSAERPEGSISTLTIQRTEQRDSAMYRCASSLSYSGANVLTFGAGSRLTVL.

This chain uses TRBV10-2 with TRBJ1-2; possible D gene TRBD1, 5 bases. The CDR3 loop spans 14 amino acids. The V gene lost 0 bases and the J gene lost 8 bases, with 13 bases spanning the gap. CDR1 and CDR2 (germline): WSHSY, SAAADI. The CDR3 protein is CASSESGGLGGYTF. The CDR3 DNA follows: TGCGCCAGCAGTGAGTCCGGGGGTCTGGGCGGCTACACCTTC.

The gene calls are TRBV7-9 and TRBJ2-2; tentatively, D is TRBD2 (6 bases). Germline CDR1 SEHNR, CDR2 FQNEAQ (reference sequence). The length of the CDR3 is 16 residues. Trimming removed 0 bases from V and 5 bases from J, with 13 bases in between. The chain's CDR3 is CASSLAAGRFTGELFF. CDR3 bases: TGTGCCAGCAGCTTAGCGGCGGGAAGGTTTACCGGGGAGCTGTTTTTT.